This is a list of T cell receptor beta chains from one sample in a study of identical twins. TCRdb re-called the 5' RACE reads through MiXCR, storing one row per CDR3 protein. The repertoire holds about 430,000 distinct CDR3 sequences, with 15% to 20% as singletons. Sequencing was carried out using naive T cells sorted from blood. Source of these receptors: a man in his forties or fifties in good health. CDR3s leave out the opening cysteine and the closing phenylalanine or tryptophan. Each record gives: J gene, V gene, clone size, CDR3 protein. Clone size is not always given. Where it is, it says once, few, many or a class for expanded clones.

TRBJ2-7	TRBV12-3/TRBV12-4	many	ASSLTRFGEQY
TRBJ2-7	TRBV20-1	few	SARAGGSAYEQY
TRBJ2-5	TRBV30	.	AWSEQSRETQY
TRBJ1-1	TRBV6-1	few	ASRRPGTGPYTEAF
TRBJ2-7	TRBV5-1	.	ASSAATGRGYEQY
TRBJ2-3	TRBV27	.	ASSLSDLGNGDTQY
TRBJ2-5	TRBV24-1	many	ATSGRGGQETQY
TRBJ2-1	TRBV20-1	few	SARGSGGLSYNEQF
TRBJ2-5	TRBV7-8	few	ASSLVQGLGETQY
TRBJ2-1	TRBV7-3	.	ASSFSGRAEEQF
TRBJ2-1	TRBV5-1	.	ASSPRQGYGDEQF
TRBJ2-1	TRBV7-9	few	ASSRRERGEQF
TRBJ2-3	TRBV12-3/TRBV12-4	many	ASSSAGADTQY
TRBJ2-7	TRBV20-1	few	SARDLAGATVYEQY
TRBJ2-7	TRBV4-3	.	ASSQEVGQATEQY
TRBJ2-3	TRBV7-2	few	ASSEGPLIGAQY
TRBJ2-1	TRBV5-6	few	ASSPSPRGFGVNEQF
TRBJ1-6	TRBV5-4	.	ASSLTFRVKGTGSSPLH
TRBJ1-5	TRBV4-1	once	ASSQVPGGLNQPQH
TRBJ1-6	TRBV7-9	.	ASSSTLNSPLH
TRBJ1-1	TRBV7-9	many	ASQGAGGNTEAF
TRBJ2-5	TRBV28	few	ASSLWGTGETQY
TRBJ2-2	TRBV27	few	ASSSLGNTGELF
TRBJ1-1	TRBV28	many	ASSTLLSDRNTEAF
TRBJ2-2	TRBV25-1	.	ASSLSGRTGELF
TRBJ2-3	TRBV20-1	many	SAREASGRSDTQY
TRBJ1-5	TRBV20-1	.	SARAGIDQPQH
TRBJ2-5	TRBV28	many	ASSSIQYQETQY
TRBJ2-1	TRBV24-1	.	ATSKDRGSSEQF
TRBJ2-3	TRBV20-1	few	SAAGTGGLDTQY
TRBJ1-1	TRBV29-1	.	SVAGQMNTEAF
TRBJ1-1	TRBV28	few	ASTLNGGTYTEAF
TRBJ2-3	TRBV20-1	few	SAVRLAGADTQY
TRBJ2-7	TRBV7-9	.	ASSLGRESEQY
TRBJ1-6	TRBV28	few	ASRPQGWTISSPLH
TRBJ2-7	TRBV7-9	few	ASSLSLAAKYEQY
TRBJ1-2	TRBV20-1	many	SARGQNYGYT
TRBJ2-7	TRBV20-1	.	SAREPVAYEQY
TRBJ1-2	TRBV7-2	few	ASSISILRINYGYT
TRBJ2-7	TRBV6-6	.	ASSLDRAHEQY
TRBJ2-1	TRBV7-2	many	ASSSGLAGVYEQF
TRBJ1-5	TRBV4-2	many	ASSQDSGGRLGQPQH
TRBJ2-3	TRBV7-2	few	ASSLGGVQDTQY
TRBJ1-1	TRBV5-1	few	ASSVDHRNTEAF
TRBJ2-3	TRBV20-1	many	SARAPKSSTQY
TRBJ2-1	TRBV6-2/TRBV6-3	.	ASSYSRWADNYNEQF